A single T cell receptor (beta chain) is shown here with its context. Its antigen is not identified. CDR3 length: 12 amino acids. The germline gives CDR1 MNHNY, CDR2 SVGAGI (reference sequence). The trim removed 8 bases at V and 5 bases at J, leaving 5 bases unmatched. The data were taken from a study of cytomegalovirus exposure and HLA in healthy donors. General study findings and limits: Most TCR beta V segments were productive about 90% or about 30% of the time in an earlier analysis. Reported results showed that the classifier diagnosed cytomegalovirus status with high specificity and sensitivity. The majority of CMV-associated TCR beta chains were reported as apparently HLA-restricted in a later analysis. TCR beta sequences reportedly predicted the HLA-A and HLA-B alleles of most subjects accurately.

It was with 60 Vbeta and 13 Jbeta primers that the PCR ran. The method was immunoSEQ multiplex PCR; TCRdb's version includes in-frame clones alone and lacks a portion of them. The repertoire has some 130,000 clones, around 83% of them found once; the top ten carry roughly 2.7%. This receptor was identified in a man aged 50 or older in good health and CMV-seronegative. The specimen sequenced was PBMCs. This rearrangement joins TRBV6-6 to TRBJ2-7; 8 bases fit TRBD2. The CDR3 protein is CASDGGVNEQYF. CDR3 DNA sequence: TGTGCCAGCGACGGGGGGGTCAACGAGCAGTACTTC.